The next 13 T cell receptor beta chains were all read from a single sample in a study of blood T cell repertoires in COVID-19 (TCRdb year 2020). Libraries came from the immunoSEQ multiplex PCR assay. TCRdb took this table from immuneACCESS and kept in-frame rearrangements with V and J called. Such tables lack part of the clones; where checked against another copy, unresolved V genes explain under half of the gap, and the rest is unexplained. The sample includes 210,000 or so clones, with just under 85% observed a single time. The ten largest clones add up to 6.5% to 9% of the sample. Sequenced input: peripheral blood. These TCRs come from a woman in her forties or fifties with active or convalescent COVID-19.

The gene calls are TRBV28 and TRBJ1-4, with unresolved D. The CDR3 is 15 residues long. Deletions cut 3 bases from V and 4 bases from J, with 12 bases between. CDR1 and CDR2 (germline): MDHEN, SYDVKM. CDR3 in amino acids: CASSLLGRFNEKLFF. CDR3 nucleotides: TGTGCCAGCAGTTTGCTCGGGAGGTTTAATGAAAAACTGTTTTTT.

This rearrangement joins TRBV6-5 to TRBJ1-1; D call uncertain. CDR1 MNHEY and CDR2 SVGAGI come from the germline V gene. CDR3 length: 11 amino acids. Trimming took off 8 bases at V and 7 bases at J, with 11 bases between the two ends. CDR3 DNA sequence: TGTGCCAGCCCTGACTCATTTGAAGCTTTCTTT. Amino acid sequence: CASPDSFEAFF.

This chain connects TRBV23-1 to TRBJ1-3; D perhaps matches TRBD1 (6 bases). TRBV23-1 is an ORF for which the function is uncertain. With 3 bases removed from V and 0 bases from J, the gap between germline ends came to 9 bases. This CDR3 comprises 15 residues. CDR3 DNA: TGCGCCAGCAGTCATCGGACAGACTCTGGAAACACCATATATTTT. It specifies CASSHRTDSGNTIYF.

This rearrangement joins TRBV6-1 to TRBJ1-3; no firm D call. The CDR3 contains 14 residues. Trimming stripped 3 bases from V and 0 bases from J, with 6 bases between. CDR1 is MNHNS, CDR2 SASEGT, per germline. In DNA form, the CDR3 reads TGTGCCAGCAGTGACCTAAGCTCTGGAAACACCATATATTTT. Translating gives CASSDLSSGNTIYF.

The V call is TRBV18, the J call TRBJ2-2; 9 bases line up with TRBD1. The J segment lost 4 bases and the V segment lost 3 bases, leaving 3 bases of the junction unmatched. Germline lookup yields CDR1 KGHSH and CDR2 LQKENI. The CDR3 consists of 15 residues. CDR3 sequence reads: CASSPGTGITGELFF. CDR3 DNA: TGTGCCAGCTCACCCGGGACAGGGATCACCGGGGAGCTGTTTTTT.

The chain combines TRBV11-2 with TRBJ1-2; maybe TRBD1 (6 bases). V shed 3 bases and J shed 0 bases, with 8 bases lying between them. This CDR3 is 14 amino acids long. CDR1 is SGHAT, CDR2 FQNNGV, per germline. In DNA, the CDR3 is TGTGCCAGCAGCTTCGGGACAACTAACTATGGCTACACCTTC. Translated: CASSFGTTNYGYTF.

The chain combines TRBV18 with TRBJ1-4; 9 nucleotides align to TRBD1. Unmatched junction bases numbered 3, after V lost 5 bases and J lost 5 bases. Germline V lookup: CDR1 KGHSH, CDR2 LQKENI. CDR3 size: 14 residues. The CDR3 region is CASSAGTGNEKLFF. CDR3 coding DNA: TGTGCCAGCTCAGCCGGGACAGGGAATGAAAAACTGTTTTTT.

The CDR3 DNA reads TGTGCCAGCAGCCAAGATCTTGGGACTAGCTCCTACGAGCAGTACTTC. Protein: CASSQDLGTSSYEQYF. This rearrangement joins TRBV3-1 (or the pseudogene TRBV3-2) to TRBJ2-7; 8 bases agree with TRBD2. V was clipped by 0 bases and J by 0 bases; unmatched bases: 4. This CDR3 has 16 amino acids. Germline V gene data show CDR1 as LGHDT and CDR2 as YNNKEL (reference sequence).

The chain employs TRBV10-3 and TRBJ2-7; D is possibly TRBD1 (6 bases). This CDR3 has 13 amino acids. The ends were cut back, 6 bases at V and 4 bases at J, with 13 bases in the middle. CDR1 is ENHRY, CDR2 SYGVKD, per germline. The CDR3 coding sequence is TGTGCCATCAGAGAACAGGGTTGGTACGAGCAGTACGTC. It codes for CAIREQGWYEQYV.

This clone was detected only once. The V call is TRBV11-2, the J call TRBJ2-3, with 13 bases lining up with TRBD2. Unmatched junction bases numbered 3, after V lost 5 bases and J lost 1 base. CDR3 size: 16 residues. Germline assignment: CDR1 SGHAT and CDR2 FQNNGV. The CDR3 loop reads CASSPGTSGGTDTQYF. The CDR3 nucleotides read TGTGCCAGCAGCCCCGGGACTAGCGGGGGCACAGATACGCAGTATTTT.

This sequence joins TRBV5-1 and TRBJ2-5, with D possibly matching TRBD1 (5 bases). Trimming pared 0 bases from V and 4 bases from J, leaving 16 bases between. This CDR3 is 16 amino acids long. Germline V gene sequence: CDR1 SGHRS, CDR2 YFSETQ. CDR3 in DNA: TGCGCCAGCAGCTTGGAGGGGCGTCTGGGCGCAGAGACCCAGTACTTC. Protein sequence: CASSLEGRLGAETQYF.

The sample holds one count of this clone. The chain links TRBV28 to TRBJ2-3; 7 positions match TRBD1. Germline CDR1 is MDHEN and CDR2 is SYDVKM. CDR3 length: 13 amino acids. V lost 6 bases to trimming and J lost 6 bases; unmatched junction nucleotides: 6. CDR3: CASRKTGTDTQYF. The CDR3 DNA is TGTGCCAGCAGGAAGACAGGGACGGATACGCAGTATTTT.

This clone was seen more than once but under ten times. This sequence joins TRBV20-1 and TRBJ2-7; perhaps TRBD1 as D (6 bases). The CDR3 contains 11 residues. V was pared by 3 bases and J by 5 bases, with 8 bases between. CDR1 is DFQATT and CDR2 is SNEGSKA in the germline V gene (reference sequence). The CDR3 protein is CSARYRDEQYF. The CDR3 DNA reads as TGCAGTGCTAGGTACAGGGACGAGCAGTACTTC.